The entry below describes one T cell receptor beta chain. Its antigen is as yet unknown. The protocol was immunoSEQ multiplex PCR, while the TCRdb copy is restricted to in-frame clones and leaves out a portion. The table has about 170,000 clones, around 90% seen once. This record comes from a study of T cell responses to AZD1222 COVID-19 vaccine. The V gene's germline CDR1 is SGHRS and CDR2 YFSETQ. Trimming took off 0 bases at V and 1 base at J, with 7 bases between the two ends. The CDR3 has 14 amino acids. Study-level points and caveats: Epitopes outside B.1.351 and B.1.1.7 mutated regions reportedly drew nearly half of spike TCRs. In all cases, repertoires were sampled only after the peak T cell response.

Sequences were derived from peripheral blood, sampled on day 0 of AZD1222 vaccination. The V gene is TRBV5-1, the J gene TRBJ2-5; unclear D gene. This clonotype originated in an adult in good health. CDR3 protein: CASSLEPGQETQYF. CDR3 sequence (DNA): TGCGCCAGCAGCTTGGAACCGGGCCAAGAGACCCAGTACTTC.